The 23 T cell receptor beta chains in this list originate from one sample, sequenced in a study of cytomegalovirus exposure and HLA in healthy donors. This table comes from immunoSEQ multiplex PCR, and its TCRdb copy is limited to in-frame clones, with some not included. The top ten clones hold approximately 12% of a sample with approximately 230,000 clones, 87% of them seen once. The sequenced sample consisted of PBMCs. The receptors originated from a man between 18 and 29 years old in good health and CMV-seropositive.

V and J are TRBV7-8 and TRBJ2-7; unclear D gene. Germline V gene sequence: CDR1 SGHVS, CDR2 FQNEAQ. The CDR3 contains 14 residues. Trimming stripped 1 base from V and 3 bases from J, with 10 bases between. The CDR3 DNA reads TGTGCCAGCAGCTTAGGCGCCAGCAACTACGAGCAGTACTTC. This encodes CASSLGASNYEQYF.

The chain joins TRBV5-1 to TRBJ1-2; 7 nucleotides agree with TRBD1. The V segment lost 3 bases and the J segment 1 base; nucleotides outside the gene matches: 6. The CDR3 extends over 15 amino acids. Germline lookup yields CDR1 SGHRS and CDR2 YFSETQ. The CDR3 spells CASSSRDRLNYGYTF. The CDR3 DNA sequence: TGCGCCAGCAGCTCTAGGGACAGACTTAACTATGGCTACACCTTC.

V gene TRBV6-5 combines with J gene TRBJ1-3; D unclear. The germline CDR1 and CDR2 sequences are MNHEY and SVGAGI. The CDR3 is made up of 12 amino acids. Trimming pared 8 bases from V and 0 bases from J, leaving 5 bases between. This CDR3 reads CASGHSGNTIYF. DNA of the CDR3: TGTGCCAGCGGGCACTCTGGAAACACCATATATTTT.

In its sample, this clone was seen once. The chain uses TRBV5-4 and TRBJ2-7; D remains ambiguous. The CDR3 sequence is 13 residues long. V lost 0 bases to trimming and J lost 4 bases, with 8 bases between them. Looked up from germline, CDR1 is SGHNT and CDR2 is YYREEE (reference sequence). The CDR3 bases are TGTGCCAGCAGCTTGGAAATAACGTACGAGCAGTACTTC. Protein product: CASSLEITYEQYF.

The V and J genes are TRBV12-5 and TRBJ2-3; D perhaps matches TRBD1 (5 bases). This CDR3 has 17 amino acids. Trimming stripped 0 bases from V and 6 bases from J, with 19 bases between. CDR1 LGHNT and CDR2 FRNRAP come from the germline V gene. The CDR3 sequence is CASGLVLGHLDLDTQYF. DNA for the CDR3: TGTGCTAGTGGTTTGGTATTGGGGCATCTCGACTTGGATACGCAGTATTTT.

The chain is built from TRBV5-1 and TRBJ2-2, with D unclear. The DNA matches TRBJ1-3 better at its end, which makes the J call doubtful. The CDR3 runs to 14 residues. Germline assignment: CDR1 SGHRS and CDR2 YFSETQ. This CDR3 reads CASSLEGSGNTIYF. CDR3 bases: TGCGCCAGCAGCTTGGAGGGATCTGGAAACACCATATATTTT.

This rearrangement joins TRBV30 to TRBJ2-7, with a weak D call TRBD2 (6 bases). The germline gives CDR1 GTSNPN, CDR2 SVGIG (reference sequence). The CDR3 runs to 13 residues. Trimming took 5 bases from V and 6 from J, leaving 17 bases between them. The chain's CDR3 is CAWAGTPMREQYF. DNA for the CDR3: TGTGCCTGGGCCGGGACTCCAATGCGCGAGCAGTACTTC.

The J gene is TRBJ2-3, the V gene TRBV9; TRBD1 or TRBD2 may be the D gene (5 bases each). The germline V gene encodes CDR1 SGDLS and CDR2 YYNGEE. V was shortened by 3 bases and J by 5 bases, with 25 bases between the two germline ends. This CDR3 comprises 18 residues. The CDR3 bases are TGTGCCAGCAGCGCTGGGGGTCCTCTTCGGGGAATACGAGATACGCAGTATTTT. The encoded protein is CASSAGGPLRGIRDTQYF. The full variable domain, rest sourced from reference TRBV9 and TRBJ2-3, is DSGVTQTPKHLITATGQRVTLRCSPRSGDLSVYWYQQSLDQGLQFLIQYYNGEERAKGNILERFSAQQFPDLHSELNLSSLELGDSALYFCASSAGGPLRGIRDTQYFGPGTRLTVL.

The CDR3 sequence is CASSLGQGLANYGYTF. CDR3 coding DNA: TGTGCCAGCAGCTTGGGGCAGGGCCTAGCTAACTATGGCTACACCTTC. This chain links TRBV7-2 with TRBJ1-2, with a weak D call TRBD1 (5 bases). CDR1 SGHTA and CDR2 FQGNSA come from the germline V gene. CDR3 length: 16 amino acids. V shed 3 bases and J shed 0 bases, with 14 bases lying between them.

The chain has TRBV4-3 and TRBJ2-7; 7 bases match TRBD1. V shed 4 bases, J shed 4 bases, and the junction held 7 bases outside the gene matches. Germline assignment: CDR1 LGHNA and CDR2 YSLEER. This CDR3 is 14 amino acids long. The CDR3 is CASSPWTGAYEQYF. CDR3 sequence (DNA): TGCGCCAGCAGCCCATGGACAGGCGCTTACGAGCAGTACTTC.

CDR3 sequence reads: CASREHREDYEQYF. The DNA of the CDR3 is TGTGCCAGCAGGGAACATAGGGAGGACTACGAGCAGTACTTC. This chain connects TRBV27 to TRBJ2-7, with a tentative D call TRBD2 (6 bases). The CDR3 is 14 amino acids. CDR1 and CDR2 (germline): MNHEY, SMNVEV (reference sequence). Between the trimmed V and J ends, which lost 6 bases and 3 bases, there was a span of 15 bases.

This clone was counted only a few times. This chain connects TRBV19 to TRBJ1-1; the D is unclear. Trimming removed 6 bases at V and 1 base at J, with 12 bases between. The CDR3 length is 14 residues. CDR1 and CDR2 from the germline V gene are LNHDA and SQIVND (reference sequence). This CDR3 reads CASSSPGENTEAFF. Written as DNA, the CDR3 is TGTGCCAGTAGCAGCCCGGGAGAGAACACTGAAGCTTTCTTT.

The chain uses TRBV6-1 and TRBJ2-5, with 8 nucleotides matching TRBD1. Germline V gene lookup returns CDR1 MNHNS and CDR2 SASEGT. With 6 bases clipped from V and 4 bases from J, the junction kept 4 bases outside the gene matches. This CDR3 comprises 13 residues. CDR3 protein: CASRAGGRETQYF. In DNA form, the CDR3 reads TGTGCCAGCAGAGCAGGGGGCCGAGAGACCCAGTACTTC.

This sequence joins TRBV5-4 and TRBJ1-3, with D unresolved. Germline CDR1 and CDR2: SGHNT and YYREEE (reference sequence). V was shortened by 1 base and J by 4 bases, with 12 bases between the two germline ends. This CDR3 has 15 residues. The CDR3 DNA sequence: TGTGCCAGCAGCTTGCGAGAGGGTGTGGGAAACACCATATATTTT. Encoded protein: CASSLREGVGNTIYF.

This chain joins TRBV13 and TRBJ2-7, with TRBD1 as a possible D gene (6 bases). CDR1 PRHDT and CDR2 FYEKMQ come from the germline V gene (reference sequence). The CDR3 runs 14 residues. Between the trimmed V and J ends, which lost 2 bases and 5 bases, there was a span of 13 bases. CDR3 region: CASSLNPGDDEQYF. CDR3 DNA sequence: TGTGCCAGCAGCTTAAATCCAGGGGACGACGAGCAGTACTTC. The full variable domain, its missing parts supplied by reference TRBV13 and TRBJ2-7, is AAGVIQSPRHLIKEKRETATLKCYPIPRHDTVYWYQQGPGQDPQFLISFYEKMQSDKGSIPDRFSAQQFSDYHSELNMSSLELGDSALYFCASSLNPGDDEQYFGPGTRLTVT.

The chain employs TRBV7-2 and TRBJ2-7; D could derive from TRBD1 or TRBD2 (5 bases each). The CDR3 loop spans 15 amino acids. Germline lookup yields CDR1 SGHTA and CDR2 FQGNSA. V lost 2 bases to trimming and J lost 6 bases, with 17 bases between them. CDR3 bases: TGTGCCAGCAGCTTATATCGAGGGGTGAGCTCCGAGCAGTACTTC. This sequence encodes CASSLYRGVSSEQYF.

The chain employs TRBV29-1 and TRBJ1-5; possibly TRBD1 for D (5 bases). The CDR3 length is 14 residues. The V and J ends lost 5 bases and 0 bases respectively, with 11 bases between them. CDR1 and CDR2 from the germline V gene are SQVTM and ANQGSEA. The CDR3 DNA follows: TGCAGCGTTTTGACAGACGATAGCAATCAGCCCCAGCATTTT. This encodes CSVLTDDSNQPQHF.

The gene calls are TRBV11-3 and TRBJ2-7; D unresolved. Trimming removed 1 base from V and 0 bases from J, with 13 bases in between. Germline CDR1 and CDR2: SGHNT and YENEEA. This CDR3 has 16 residues. The CDR3 DNA follows: TGTGCCAGCAGCTTAGCCCCTCCCGCGGCCTCCTACGAGCAGTACTTC. Protein: CASSLAPPAASYEQYF.

The chain carries TRBV15 and TRBJ2-1; TRBD2 matches at 11 bases. V gave up 5 bases and J gave up 2 bases; unmatched junction bases: 5. CDR1 is LNHNV, CDR2 YYDKDF, per germline (reference sequence). CDR3 length: 16 residues. The CDR3 loop is CATSPLTSGAYNEQFF. CDR3 DNA sequence: TGTGCCACCAGCCCCTTGACTAGCGGGGCCTACAATGAGCAGTTCTTC.

J is TRBJ2-3 and V is TRBV9; TRBD2 matches 13 bases. The CDR3 runs to 19 residues. Germline-derived CDR1 and CDR2 are SGDLS and YYNGEE. Germline trimming cut 0 bases from V and 2 bases from J; bases unmatched to any gene: 9. Here the CDR3 DNA reads TGTGCCAGCAGCGTAGTACTAGCGGGAGGGGAAGGGAACACAGATACGCAGTATTTT. Translating gives CASSVVLAGGEGNTDTQYF.

This clone was detected once. The J gene is TRBJ1-5, the V gene TRBV5-1; weak D call: TRBD1 (6 bases). The germline V and J ends were trimmed by 3 bases and 4 bases, with 8 bases remaining between them. The CDR3 totals 13 residues. Germline V gives CDR1 SGHRS, CDR2 YFSETQ. In DNA, the CDR3 is TGCGCCAGCAGCTGGGACACTAATCAGCCCCAGCATTTT. Protein: CASSWDTNQPQHF.

The rearrangement joins TRBV30 to TRBJ1-1; TRBD1 might be the D (5 bases). Germline-derived CDR1 and CDR2 are GTSNPN and SVGIG (reference sequence). The length of the CDR3 is 15 residues. V lost 2 bases and J 4 bases, leaving 17 bases between the germline ends. CDR3 protein: CAWSRGRGEGTEAFF. CDR3 sequence (DNA): TGTGCCTGGAGTAGAGGGCGGGGCGAGGGCACTGAAGCTTTCTTT.

CDR3 protein: CAWSQLLYEQYF. The CDR3 bases are TGTGCCTGGAGTCAACTCCTCTATGAGCAGTACTTC. The rearrangement uses TRBV30 and TRBJ2-7; D call uncertain. CDR1 is GTSNPN and CDR2 is SVGIG in the germline V gene (reference sequence). Trimming took off 2 bases at V and 7 bases at J, with 12 bases between the two ends. This CDR3 is built from 12 residues.